This TCR beta chain was sequenced in a study of control samples from healthy donors and cancer patients. Germline CDR1 is SGHNT and CDR2 is YYREEE (reference sequence). Trimming cost V 4 bases and J 2 bases; bases outside gene matches: 2. The CDR3 totals 13 residues. Sequencing used immunoSEQ multiplex PCR; TCRdb keeps in-frame clones, though not all of them. The sample shows roughly 90,000 clones, around 80% of them seen only once. This chain joins TRBV5-4 and TRBJ2-5; TRBD2 agrees at 7 bases. The sequenced material came from blood. This receptor was obtained from a woman aged 55-70 years in good health. CDR3 residues: CASSPGGQETQYF. DNA for the CDR3: TGTGCCAGCAGCCCCGGGGGGCAAGAGACCCAGTACTTC.